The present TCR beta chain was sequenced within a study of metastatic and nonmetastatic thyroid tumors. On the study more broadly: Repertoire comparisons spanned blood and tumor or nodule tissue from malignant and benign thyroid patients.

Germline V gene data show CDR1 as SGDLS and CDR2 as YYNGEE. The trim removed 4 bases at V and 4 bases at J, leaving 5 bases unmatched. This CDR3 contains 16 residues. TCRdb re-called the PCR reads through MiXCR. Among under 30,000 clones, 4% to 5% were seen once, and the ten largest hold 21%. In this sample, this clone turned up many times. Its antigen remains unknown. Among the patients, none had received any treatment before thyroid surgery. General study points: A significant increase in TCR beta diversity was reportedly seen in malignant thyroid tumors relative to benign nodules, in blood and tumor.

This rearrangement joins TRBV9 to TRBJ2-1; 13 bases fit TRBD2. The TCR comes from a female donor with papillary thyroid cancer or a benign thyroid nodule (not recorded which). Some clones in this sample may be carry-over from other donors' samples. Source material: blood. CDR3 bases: TGTGCCAGCAGCCGGGGGACTAGCGGGACTTACAATGAGCAGTTCTTC. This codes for CASSRGTSGTYNEQFF.